This entry describes one TCR beta chain. Its antigen is as yet unknown. The data derive from a study of monozygotic twins with inflammatory bowel disease. Study-level findings and limits: The sharing of clonotypes with others was lower in IBD patients than in healthy twins, especially with disease activity. The co-twins with IBD showed lower TCRbeta diversity (inverse Simpson) than their healthy siblings.

The CDR3 runs 14 residues. Germline V lookup: CDR1 MDHEN, CDR2 SYDVKM. Template switching added UMIs carrying a 6-nucleotide sample barcode. TCRdb re-called the 5' RACE reads, yielding one record per CDR3 amino acid sequence without DNA. The listing contains just over 300,000 distinct CDR3 sequences. Collection of a 2.5 ml blood sample took place per donor. V gene TRBV28 combines with J gene TRBJ1-2. Sequencing was performed on blood. The sequence was collected from a human donor with ulcerative colitis or Crohn's disease, or a healthy co-twin of an affected twin (not recorded which). CDR3 sequence: CASSQSLENYGYTF.